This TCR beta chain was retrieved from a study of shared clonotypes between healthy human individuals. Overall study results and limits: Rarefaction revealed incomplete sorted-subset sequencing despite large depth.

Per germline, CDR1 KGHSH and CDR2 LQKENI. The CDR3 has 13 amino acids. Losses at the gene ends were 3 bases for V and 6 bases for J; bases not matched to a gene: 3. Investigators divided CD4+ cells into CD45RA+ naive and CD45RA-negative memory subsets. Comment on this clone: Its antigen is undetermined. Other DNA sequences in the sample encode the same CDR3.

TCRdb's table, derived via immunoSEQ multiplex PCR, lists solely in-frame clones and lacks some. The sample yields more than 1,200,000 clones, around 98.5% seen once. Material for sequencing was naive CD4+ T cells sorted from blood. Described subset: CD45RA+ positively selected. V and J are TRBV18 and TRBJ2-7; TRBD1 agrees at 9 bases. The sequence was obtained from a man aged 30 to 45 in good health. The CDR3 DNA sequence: TGTGCCAGCTCACCGGGACAGGGTGGCGAGCAGTACTTC. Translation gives CASSPGQGGEQYF.